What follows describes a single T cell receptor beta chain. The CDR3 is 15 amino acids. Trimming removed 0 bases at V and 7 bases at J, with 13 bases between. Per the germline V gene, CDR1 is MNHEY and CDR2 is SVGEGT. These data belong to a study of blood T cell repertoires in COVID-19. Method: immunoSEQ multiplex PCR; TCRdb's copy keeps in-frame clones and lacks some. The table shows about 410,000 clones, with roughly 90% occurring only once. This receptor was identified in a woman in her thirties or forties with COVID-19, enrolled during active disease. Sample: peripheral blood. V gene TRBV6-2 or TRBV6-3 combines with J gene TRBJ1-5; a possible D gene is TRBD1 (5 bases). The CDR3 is CASSYSGGAGQPQHF. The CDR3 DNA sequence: TGTGCCAGCAGTTACTCGGGAGGGGCCGGGCAGCCCCAGCATTTT.